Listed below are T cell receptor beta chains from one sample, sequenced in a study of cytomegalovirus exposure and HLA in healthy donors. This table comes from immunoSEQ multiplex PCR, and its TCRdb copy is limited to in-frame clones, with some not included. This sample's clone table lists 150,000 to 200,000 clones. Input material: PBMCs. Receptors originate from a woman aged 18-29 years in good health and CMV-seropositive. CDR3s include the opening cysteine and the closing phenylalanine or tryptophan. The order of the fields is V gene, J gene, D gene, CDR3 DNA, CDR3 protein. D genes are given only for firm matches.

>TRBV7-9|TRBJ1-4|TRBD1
TGTGCCAGCAGCTTCGAGGGGGCTGGGGAAAAACTGTTTTTT
CASSFEGAGEKLFF
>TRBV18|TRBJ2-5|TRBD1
TGTGCCAGCTCACCCCGACAGGGGGCGGGTGAGACCCAGTACTTC
CASSPRQGAGETQYF
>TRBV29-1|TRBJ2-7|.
TGCAGCGTGGGTAACGGGGATGAGCAGTACTTC
CSVGNGDEQYF
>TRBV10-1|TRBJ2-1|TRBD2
TGCGCCATCGAGAATAGCGGGGGAACCTACAATGAGCAGTTCTTC
CAIENSGGTYNEQFF
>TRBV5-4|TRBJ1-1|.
TGTGCCAGCAGCCCAGGCCACAGGGTGAACACTGAAGCTTTCTTT
CASSPGHRVNTEAFF
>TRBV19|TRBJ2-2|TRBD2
TGTGCCAGTAGTATGGGCCTAGCGGGAGATGCCGGGGAGCTGTTTTTT
CASSMGLAGDAGELFF
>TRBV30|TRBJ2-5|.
TGTGCCTGGAACCCCGGGGGCGGGGGAGAGACCCAGTACTTC
CAWNPGGGGETQYF
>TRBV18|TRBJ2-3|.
TGTGCCAGCTCACTTTTGACCGGGACTCGACGACCCACAGATACGCAGTATTTT
CASSLLTGTRRPTDTQYF
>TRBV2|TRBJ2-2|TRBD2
TGTGCCAGCAGGGGTGGACTAGCAGAGAACACCGGGGAGCTGTTTTTT
CASRGGLAENTGELFF
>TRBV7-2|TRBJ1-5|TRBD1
TGTGCCAGCAATGACAGGGCCGGTAGCAATCAGCCCCAGCATTTT
CASNDRAGSNQPQHF
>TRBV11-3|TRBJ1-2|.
TGTGCCAGCAGCCCCACCGAGGGGGTCAATGGCTACACCTTC
CASSPTEGVNGYTF
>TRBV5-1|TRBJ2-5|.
TGCGCCAGTAGGCGGGACAGAAAAGAGACCCAGTACTTC
CASRRDRKETQYF
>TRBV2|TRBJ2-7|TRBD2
TGTGCCAGCAGTGAAAGGGGTGGGACTAGCGGGAGTTGGCCCTACGAGCAGTACTTC
CASSERGGTSGSWPYEQYF
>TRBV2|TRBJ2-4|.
TGTGCCAGCAGGGGGCGAAACATTCAGTACTTC
CASRGRNIQYF
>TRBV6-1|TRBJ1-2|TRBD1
TGTGCCGAAGGACAGGGGCCTTCCAACTATGGCTACACCTTC
CAEGQGPSNYGYTF
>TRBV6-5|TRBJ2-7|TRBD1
TGTGCCAGCAGTTACTTGACAGGGGGCTACGAGCAGTACTTC
CASSYLTGGYEQYF
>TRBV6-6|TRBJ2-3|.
TGTGCCAGCAGTTACGGGCTCGGAGGCGCAGATACGCAGTATTTT
CASSYGLGGADTQYF
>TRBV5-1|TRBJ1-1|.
TGCGCCAGCAGTAAAGACTTAATTGAAGCTTTCTTT
CASSKDLIEAFF
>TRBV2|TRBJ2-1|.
TGTGCCAGCAGTGTAGACCGGGGACTGGCCTACAATGAGCAGTTCTTC
CASSVDRGLAYNEQFF
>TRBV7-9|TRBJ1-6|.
TGTGCCAGCAGTTCACAGGGTGAGAATTCACCCCTCCACTTT
CASSSQGENSPLHF
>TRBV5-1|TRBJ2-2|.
TGCGCCAGCAGAGGACAGACGAACACCGGGGAGCTGTTTTTT
CASRGQTNTGELFF
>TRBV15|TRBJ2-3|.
TGTGCCACCAGCAGTTCCGGGCCGGACTTGATAGATACGCAGTATTTT
CATSSSGPDLIDTQYF
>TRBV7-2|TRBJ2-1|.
TGTGCCAGCAGCTTAGAGGGGGGGACTCCGGGAGTTAAGCAGTTCTTC
CASSLEGGTPGVKQFF
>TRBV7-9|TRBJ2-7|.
TGTGCCAGCAGCTTAAGACAGACCGGGTGGCATCTCTACGAGCAGTACTTC
CASSLRQTGWHLYEQYF
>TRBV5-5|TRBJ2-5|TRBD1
TGTGCAGGGGGCAGGGTCGGAGAGACCCAGTACTTC
CAGGRVGETQYF
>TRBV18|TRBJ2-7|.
TGTGCCAGCTCACTTATCGGGTTCCACGAGCAGTACTTC
CASSLIGFHEQYF
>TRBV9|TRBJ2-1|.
TGTGCCAGCCGTGACTTCAAGGGAGGCAATGAGCAGTTCTTC
CASRDFKGGNEQFF
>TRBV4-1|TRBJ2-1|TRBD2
TGCGCCAGCAGCCAAGATGCTAGCGGGCGTCGCCGCTCCTACAATGAGCAGTTCTTC
CASSQDASGRRRSYNEQFF
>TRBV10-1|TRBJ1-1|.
TGCGCCAGCAGTGTCATCGGGCGTGCGGGAGCTTTCTTT
CASSVIGRAGAFF
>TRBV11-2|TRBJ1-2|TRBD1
TGTGCCAGCAGCTCGACAGGGAAGTATGGCTACACCTTC
CASSSTGKYGYTF
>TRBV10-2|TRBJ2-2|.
TGCGCCAGCAAAGAGACGGGGGACGGGGAGCTGTTTTTT
CASKETGDGELFF
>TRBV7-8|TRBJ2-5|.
TGTGCCAGCAGCTTAGCGGGGGGGACCCAGTACTTC
CASSLAGGTQYF
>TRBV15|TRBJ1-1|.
TGTGCCACCAGCAAAGAGATACAGTTCACTGAAGCTTTCTTT
CATSKEIQFTEAFF
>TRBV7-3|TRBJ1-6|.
TGTGCCAGCAGCTCTACAGGGAATAATTCACCCCTCCACTTT
CASSSTGNNSPLHF
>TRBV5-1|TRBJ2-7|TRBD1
TGCGCCAGCAGCTTGGAAGGCACCGGGACAGGGTTCTACGAGCAGTACTTC
CASSLEGTGTGFYEQYF
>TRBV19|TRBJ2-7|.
TGTGCCAGTAGTATAGAGAGGACAGTACCCTACGAGCAGTACTTC
CASSIERTVPYEQYF
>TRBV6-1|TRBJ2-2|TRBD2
TGTGCCAGCAGTGTTAGCGGGAGAGGTACCGGGGAGCTGTTTTTT
CASSVSGRGTGELFF
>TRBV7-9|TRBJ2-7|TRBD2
TGTGCCAGCAGCTTAACTAGCGCCTACGAGCAGTACTTC
CASSLTSAYEQYF
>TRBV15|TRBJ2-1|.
TGTGCCACCAGCAGAGATGCGGGCAATGAGCAGTTCTTC
CATSRDAGNEQFF
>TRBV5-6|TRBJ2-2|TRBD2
TGTGCCAGCAGCTTGATTGGGGGGAGGGGATACACCGGGGAGCTGTTTTTT
CASSLIGGRGYTGELFF
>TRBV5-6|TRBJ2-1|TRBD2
TGTGCCAGCAGCTTGTTCCCTGGTGTTGCGGGAGGTCGGAATGAGCAGTTCTTC
CASSLFPGVAGGRNEQFF
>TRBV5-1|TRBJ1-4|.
TGCGCCAGCAGCCTGGGGGGAGGAGAAAAACTGTTTTTT
CASSLGGGEKLFF
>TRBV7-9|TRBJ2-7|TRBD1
TGTGCCAGCAGCTTACGGGACAGGGGGGAGCAGTACTTC
CASSLRDRGEQYF
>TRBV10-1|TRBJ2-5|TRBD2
TGCGCCACCTCACTAGCGGGGGGGCTATGGGAGACCCAGTACTTC
CATSLAGGLWETQYF
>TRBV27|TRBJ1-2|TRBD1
TGTGCCAGCAGCCCGGGGACAGGGGGTAGCTATGGCTACACCTTC
CASSPGTGGSYGYTF
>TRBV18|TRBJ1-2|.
TGTGCCAGCTCACCACCTTCCCTACGGGGGGGCTACACCTTC
CASSPPSLRGGYTF
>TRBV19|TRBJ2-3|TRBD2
TGTGCCAGTAGTTTCACTAGCGGGGTTAGCACAGATACGCAGTATTTT
CASSFTSGVSTDTQYF
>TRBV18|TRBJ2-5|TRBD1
TGTGCCAGCTCCCGAATGACAGGGGGAGAAGAGACCCAGTACTTC
CASSRMTGGEETQYF
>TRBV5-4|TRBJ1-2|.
TGTGCCAGCAGCACCCGGGAGGGGCATGGCTACACCTTC
CASSTREGHGYTF
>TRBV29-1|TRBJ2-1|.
TGCAGCGTTGAACGCGTCTTTAATGAGCAGTTCTTC
CSVERVFNEQFF
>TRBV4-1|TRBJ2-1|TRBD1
TGCGCCAGCAGCCAAGAGACAGGGGAGAGTGGTGAGCAGTTCTTC
CASSQETGESGEQFF
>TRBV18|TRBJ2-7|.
TGTGCCAGCTCACCGATAACCGGGACACCCACCTACGAGCAGTACTTC
CASSPITGTPTYEQYF
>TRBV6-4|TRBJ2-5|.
TGTGCCAGCAGTAATCCCAGGGCAGAGACCCAGTACTTC
CASSNPRAETQYF
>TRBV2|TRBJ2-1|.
TGTGCCAGCAGTGATAGCGTAGCCCCCTCCTACAATGAGCAGTTCTTC
CASSDSVAPSYNEQFF